This T cell receptor (beta chain) is from a study of technical replicates of blood from several donors. V was clipped by 0 bases and J by 6 bases, with 19 bases between them. Germline CDR1 SGDLS, CDR2 YYNGEE. CDR3 length equals 16 residues. Method: immunoSEQ multiplex PCR; TCRdb's copy keeps in-frame clones and lacks some. The sample records 85,000 to 90,000 clones, 92% being singletons. This clonotype was sampled from a human donor in good health. The source material was T cells isolated from PBMCs. The chain joins TRBV9 to TRBJ2-7; a weak D match, TRBD2 (5 bases). The CDR3 nucleotides are TGTGCCAGCAGCGTAGGGTGGGTGAATGCCCTAGCCGAGCAGTACTTC. Translating gives CASSVGWVNALAEQYF. Full variable domain (missing parts from reference TRBV9 and TRBJ2-7): DSGVTQTPKHLITATGQRVTLRCSPRSGDLSVYWYQQSLDQGLQFLIQYYNGEERAKGNILERFSAQQFPDLHSELNLSSLELGDSALYFCASSVGWVNALAEQYFGPGTRLTVT.